A single sample gave rise to the 15 T cell receptor beta chains below, sequenced in a study of T cells expressing NK-cell markers. TCRdb re-called the 5' RACE reads and catalogs CDR3 proteins one per entry, DNA excluded. Its table lists 350,000 to 400,000 distinct CDR3 sequences. Specimen: blood T cells: a sorted CD56 or NKG2C T cell subset, CD4+ or CD8+ T cells, or bulk PBMC T cells (not recorded which). The source is a woman between 50 and 59 years old in good health.

The chain couples TRBV24-1 to TRBJ2-3; TCRdb outputs TRBD1, but without DNA this stays unchecked. The CDR3 is 15 amino acids. The germline V gene encodes CDR1 KGHDR and CDR2 SFDVKD. The CDR3 loop reads CATSDGQGHTDTQYF.

The chain has TRBV29-1 and TRBJ2-3; TCRdb's D gene call, TRBD2, goes unchecked for lack of DNA. Germline CDR1 SQVTM, CDR2 ANQGSEA. This CDR3 contains 14 residues. The CDR3: CSAALGGRTDTQYF.

This chain links TRBV5-6 with TRBJ2-1. Per the germline V gene, CDR1 is SGHDT and CDR2 is YYEEEE. The CDR3 contains 14 residues. This CDR3 is CASSLVKEDNEQFF.

The CDR3 sequence: CASSLVVAEQETQYF. The rearrangement joins TRBV5-1 to TRBJ2-5; the TCRdb call, TRBD2, lacks DNA for checking. Germline assignment: CDR1 SGHRS and CDR2 YFSETQ. This CDR3 is 15 amino acids long.

The CDR3 loop reads CASRTMGETQYF. V is TRBV27 and J is TRBJ2-5. This CDR3 spans 12 amino acids. Germline CDR1 MNHEY, CDR2 SMNVEV (reference sequence).

The chain recombines TRBV7-9 with TRBJ2-1; TCRdb's D call of TRBD1 is untestable without DNA. This CDR3 region has 13 residues. Germline V CDR1 and CDR2: SEHNR, FQNEAQ (reference sequence). CDR3 amino acids: CASSLRGDVEQFF.

The V call is TRBV27, the J call TRBJ2-1; without DNA, the TCRdb call of TRBD2 cannot be checked. CDR1 and CDR2 (germline): MNHEY, SMNVEV (reference sequence). This CDR3 has 14 residues. The CDR3 is CASSWTSGYNEQFF.

CDR3 sequence: CATRVAGVNEQFF. This chain links TRBV15 with TRBJ2-1; TCRdb names TRBD2, which stays unverified in the absence of DNA. Germline loops: CDR1 LNHNV, CDR2 YYDKDF (reference sequence). This CDR3 region has 13 residues.

The J gene is TRBJ2-1, the V gene TRBV6-5; TCRdb gives TRBD2 as the D gene, but with no DNA this cannot be confirmed. CDR1 is MNHEY and CDR2 is SVGAGI in the germline V gene. The length of the CDR3 is 17 residues. This chain's CDR3 is CASSPDLAGGFLNEQFF.

V gene TRBV6-5 combines with J gene TRBJ2-7. The CDR3 totals 13 residues. Germline V gene sequence: CDR1 MNHEY, CDR2 SVGAGI. The CDR3 sequence: CASSWSPAYEQYF.

The rearrangement joins TRBV11-3 to TRBJ2-2; lacking DNA, the TRBD1 call made by TCRdb goes unchecked. The CDR3 loop spans 15 amino acids. Per the germline V gene, CDR1 is SGHNT and CDR2 is YENEEA. The chain's CDR3 is CASSPRRMGPGELFF.

CDR3 sequence: CSVRDRGGETQYF. This rearrangement joins TRBV29-1 to TRBJ2-5; TCRdb outputs TRBD1, but without DNA this stays unchecked. The CDR3 contains 13 residues. Per germline, CDR1 SQVTM and CDR2 ANQGSEA.

V and J are TRBV12-3 or TRBV12-4 and TRBJ2-5; with no DNA, the TCRdb D assignment of TRBD1 cannot be verified. The CDR3 runs 14 residues. The chain's CDR3 is CASSQDRTQETQYF.

The chain recombines TRBV7-2 with TRBJ2-3; TCRdb lists TRBD1, though no DNA is available to test this call. The CDR3 covers 15 residues. The germline V gene has CDR1 SGHTA and CDR2 FQGNSA. CDR3 amino acids: CASSLDGGATDTQYF.

The CDR3 spells CASRPGGSTARNTEAFF. The rearrangement uses TRBV5-1 and TRBJ1-1; TCRdb indicates TRBD1, and absent DNA this call remains unverified. This CDR3 is 17 amino acids long. Germline V gene data show CDR1 as SGHRS and CDR2 as YFSETQ.